Listed below are T cell receptor beta chains from one sample, sequenced in a study of blood T cell repertoires in COVID-19. The protocol was immunoSEQ multiplex PCR, while the TCRdb copy is restricted to in-frame clones and leaves out a portion. The top ten clones hold roughly 2% of a sample with 220,000 or so clones, more than 70% of them seen once. Sequencing was done on a sample of PBMCs or T cells enriched from blood (not recorded which). The receptors originated from a woman aged 45-59 years who had recovered from COVID-19. Each CDR3 is given with its conserved first and last residue. The D gene is left open where the match is weak. Clone sizes are given selectively: once, few, many, or a class where the clone is expanded.

abundance	len	v_gene	d_gene	j_gene	CDR3nt	CDR3aa
once	15	TRBV25-1	TRBD1	TRBJ1-5	TGTGCCAGCAGTGAGGTGACAGGGTCCAATCAGCCCCAGCATTTT	CASSEVTGSNQPQHF
.	15	TRBV7-9	.	TRBJ2-7	TGTGCCAGCATTCCACCGGGAGCGGACTCCTACGAGCAGTACTTC	CASIPPGADSYEQYF
.	13	TRBV11-2	.	TRBJ2-3	TGTGCCAGCAGCTTAGTTGTCTCAGATACGCAGTATTTT	CASSLVVSDTQYF
.	16	TRBV19	.	TRBJ1-3	TGTGCCAGTAGTATCCTCTCTTCCAGCTCTGGAAACACCATATATTTT	CASSILSSSSGNTIYF
.	19	TRBV7-2	.	TRBJ2-7	TGTGCCAGCAGCCAACCCAACCCAGGACTAGGGGGTTGGAAGTACGAGCAGTACTTC	CASSQPNPGLGGWKYEQYF
.	14	TRBV3-1/TRBV3-2	.	TRBJ2-2	TGTGCCAGCAGCCAAGATATGACAGCCGGGGAGCTGTTTTTT	CASSQDMTAGELFF
.	12	TRBV2	.	TRBJ1-1	TGTGCCAGCAGTGAGGCGGAACTTGAAGCTTTCTTT	CASSEAELEAFF
few	17	TRBV10-3	.	TRBJ2-1	TGTGCCATCAGTGAGTCGATTCAGGCCACCGCTTACAATGAGCAGTTCTTC	CAISESIQATAYNEQFF
.	13	TRBV27	.	TRBJ2-5	TGTGCCAGCAGGACATGGGAGAAGGAGACCCAGTACTTC	CASRTWEKETQYF
.	15	TRBV6-5	.	TRBJ1-6	TGTGCCAGCAGGGGCGACAGGTCGTATAATTCACCCCTCCACTTT	CASRGDRSYNSPLHF
.	13	TRBV6-5	.	TRBJ1-1	TGTGCCAGCAGCCCGAGGGTGGGCACTGAAGCTTTCTTT	CASSPRVGTEAFF
once	14	TRBV5-6	.	TRBJ2-2	TGTGCCAGCAGCCCCGATCGGCGGGCCGGGGAGCTGTTTTTT	CASSPDRRAGELFF
.	18	TRBV11-2	TRBD1	TRBJ2-1	TGTGCCAGCAGCGCCACCGGGACAGCCACCAAGGGGACAATGAAGCAGTTCTTC	CASSATGTATKGTMKQFF
once	13	TRBV7-9	.	TRBJ1-6	TGTGCCAGCAGCCCAGGGGCCAACGGGGACCTCCACTTT	CASSPGANGDLHF
once	16	TRBV18	TRBD2	TRBJ2-1	TGTGCCAGCTCACCGACCGGACTAGCCGCCCACAATGAGCAGTTCTTC	CASSPTGLAAHNEQFF
.	16	TRBV28	.	TRBJ1-4	TGTGCCAGCAGGTTTCACGGCGGGGGGACGAATGAAAAACTGTTTTTT	CASRFHGGGTNEKLFF
few	14	TRBV4-3	TRBD1	TRBJ1-1	TGCGCCAGCAGCCCCCGGGACAGGGGGTCTGAAGCTTTCTTT	CASSPRDRGSEAFF
.	15	TRBV6-5	TRBD1	TRBJ2-7	TGTGCCAGCAGACGAGCGGGACAGGGAAGTTACGAGCAGTACTTC	CASRRAGQGSYEQYF
.	20	TRBV4-1	.	TRBJ2-7	TGCGCCAGCAGCCAACAATTTACAGGGTTGTCGGCGGGAGCTTGGTACGAGCAGTACTTC	CASSQQFTGLSAGAWYEQYF
.	15	TRBV7-2	.	TRBJ2-7	TGTGCCAGCAGTCCAGGGGGCGGGGGCTCCTACGAGCAGTACTTC	CASSPGGGGSYEQYF
.	16	TRBV5-1	.	TRBJ2-5	TGCGCCAGCAGCGGGGGCCCAGCGGGAAGCCAAGAGACCCAGTACTTC	CASSGGPAGSQETQYF
.	18	TRBV6-2/TRBV6-3	.	TRBJ2-5	TGTGCCAGCAGTGGCGTCGGCAGGGGAAAGGCAGTGAGAGAGACCCAGTACTTC	CASSGVGRGKAVRETQYF
.	15	TRBV7-9	TRBD1	TRBJ2-3	TGTGCCAGCAGCCGCCGACAGGGGAGCACAGATACGCAGTATTTT	CASSRRQGSTDTQYF
.	19	TRBV7-6	.	TRBJ1-6	TGTGCCAGCAGCTACCGACCCGGAGCCGAGACAGCCAGTGGCTCACCCCTCCACTTT	CASSYRPGAETASGSPLHF
.	14	TRBV21-1	.	TRBJ2-3	TGTGCCAGCAGCAATAGACAGGGCCCAGATACGCAGTATTTT	CASSNRQGPDTQYF
few	19	TRBV6-6	TRBD2	TRBJ2-4	TGTGCCAGCAGTCCCCGGGGTAGCGGGGGGGCATCATCCAAAAACATTCAGTACTTC	CASSPRGSGGASSKNIQYF
few	13	TRBV27	.	TRBJ2-7	TGTGCCAGCAGGCCCGGTGTTTCAAACGAGCAGTACTTC	CASRPGVSNEQYF
.	11	TRBV6-5	.	TRBJ2-5	TGTGCCAGCAGGCAGGAAGAGACCCAGTACTTC	CASRQEETQYF
.	18	TRBV28	.	TRBJ2-6	TGTGCCAGCAGTTTATTGCTGGACGGACACTCTGGGGCCAACGTCCTGACTTTC	CASSLLLDGHSGANVLTF
.	13	TRBV10-3	.	TRBJ1-2	TGTGCCATCAGTGAAAGGGCAGGGAAGGGCTACACCTTC	CAISERAGKGYTF
.	14	TRBV30	TRBD2	TRBJ2-5	TGTGCCTGGAGTGGGAGCGGGGGCCAAGAGACCCAGTACTTC	CAWSGSGGQETQYF
.	14	TRBV29-1	.	TRBJ1-5	TGCAGCGTTGAAGATCCGGCAGGGGTGCAGCCCCAGCATTTT	CSVEDPAGVQPQHF
.	13	TRBV11-2	.	TRBJ1-1	TGTGCCAGCAGGATCCAGGGTTCCACTGAAGCTTTCTTT	CASRIQGSTEAFF
.	12	TRBV7-9	.	TRBJ1-1	TGTGCCAGCAGCTTCTCGACTGGTGAAGCTTTCTTT	CASSFSTGEAFF
.	15	TRBV9	TRBD2	TRBJ2-1	TGTGCCAGCAGCGTGAGCGGGGGCCCCGGGGGGGAGCAGTTCTTC	CASSVSGGPGGEQFF
.	17	TRBV3-1/TRBV3-2	TRBD1	TRBJ1-2	TGTGCCAGCAGCCCCTGGGACAGGGGGGATACTAACTATGGCTACACCTTC	CASSPWDRGDTNYGYTF
once	15	TRBV4-3	.	TRBJ1-6	TGCGCCAGCAGCCAAGAGGCCAGTCGAAATTCACCCCTCCACTTT	CASSQEASRNSPLHF
.	15	TRBV7-8	TRBD2	TRBJ2-1	TGTGCCAGCAGCCTATGGGGGGAGGGCTTGCATGAGCAGTTCTTC	CASSLWGEGLHEQFF
.	13	TRBV30	.	TRBJ1-5	TGTGCCTGGAGTTGGAGTTCTTGGCAGCCCCAGCATTTT	CAWSWSSWQPQHF
once	17	TRBV7-9	.	TRBJ2-7	TGTGCCAGCAGCTTCCCCCCGCGGCTAGGGAGTTCCTACGAGCAGTACTTC	CASSFPPRLGSSYEQYF